This T cell receptor (beta chain) was retrieved from a study of T cells in tuberculosis. About the research overall: CD1B tetramers identified T cells specific for mycobacterial lipid GMM. Within 7 days of starting treatment, or before, PBMC were stored.

Profiled with immunoSEQ multiplex PCR; TCRdb holds only in-frame clones, not every one. The table records tens of thousands of clones, more than 85% of them present only once. The time point was: new active TB diagnosis, blood taken before or within 7 days of starting treatment. CDR1 is SNHLY and CDR2 is FYNNEI in the germline V gene. Trimming left V 4 bases short and J 6 bases short, with 10 bases between. The CDR3 sequence is 12 residues long. The chain carries TRBV2 and TRBJ2-7; unclear D gene. The sequence was collected from an adult with tuberculosis. The sample in question was PBMCs, obtained at tuberculosis diagnosis. As DNA, the CDR3 is TGTGCCAGCAGTGCAGACACCGGCGAGCAGTACGTC. Translation: CASSADTGEQYV.